This TCR beta chain was recorded in a study of blood T cell repertoires in COVID-19. Clones were sequenced by immunoSEQ multiplex PCR, and TCRdb holds only the in-frame ones, with some missing. There are fewer than 250,000 clones in the sample; approximately 86% occur only once, and 3% to 4.5% lies in the top ten. The origin of this receptor is a woman in her thirties or forties with acute COVID-19. The sequenced sample consisted of PBMCs or T cells enriched from blood (not recorded which).

The CDR3 nucleotides are TGCGCCAGCAGCTTGGACGGACAGGGCAATCAGCCCCAGCATTTT. Protein: CASSLDGQGNQPQHF. The chain combines TRBV5-1 with TRBJ1-5; 7 bases line up with TRBD1. The germline CDR1 and CDR2 sequences are SGHRS and YFSETQ. The CDR3 totals 15 residues. The V segment lost 0 bases and the J segment 2 bases; nucleotides outside the gene matches: 2.